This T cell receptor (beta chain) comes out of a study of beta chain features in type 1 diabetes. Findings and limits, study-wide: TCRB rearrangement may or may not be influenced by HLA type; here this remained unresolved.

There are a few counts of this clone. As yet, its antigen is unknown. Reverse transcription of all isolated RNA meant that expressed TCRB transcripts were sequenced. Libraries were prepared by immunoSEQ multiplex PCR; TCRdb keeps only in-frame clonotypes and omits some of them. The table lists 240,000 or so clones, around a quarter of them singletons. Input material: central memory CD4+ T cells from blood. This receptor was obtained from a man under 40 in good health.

The CDR3 nucleotides are TGCAGCCCAGTAGGGATCGCAGATACGCAGTATTTT. This sequence encodes CSPVGIADTQYF. This chain connects TRBV29-1 to TRBJ2-3; D remains unclear. The CDR3 covers 12 residues. Germline CDR1 is SQVTM and CDR2 is ANQGSEA. The V and J ends lost 8 bases and 4 bases respectively, with 13 bases between them.